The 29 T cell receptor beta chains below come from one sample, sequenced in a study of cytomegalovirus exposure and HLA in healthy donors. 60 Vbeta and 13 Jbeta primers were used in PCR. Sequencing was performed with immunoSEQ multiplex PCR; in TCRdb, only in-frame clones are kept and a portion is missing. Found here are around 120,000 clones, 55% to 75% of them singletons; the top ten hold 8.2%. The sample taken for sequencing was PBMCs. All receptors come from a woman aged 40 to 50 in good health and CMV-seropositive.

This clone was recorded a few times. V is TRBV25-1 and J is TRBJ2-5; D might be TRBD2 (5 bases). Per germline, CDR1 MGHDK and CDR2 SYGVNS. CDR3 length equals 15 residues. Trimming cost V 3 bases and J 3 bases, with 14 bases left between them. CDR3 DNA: TGTGCCAGCAGTGACCCCGGACTCCTTAAAGAGACCCAGTACTTC. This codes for CASSDPGLLKETQYF. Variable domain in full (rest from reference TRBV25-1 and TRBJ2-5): EADIYQTPRYLVIGTGKKITLECSQTMGHDKMYWYQQDPGMELHLIHYSYGVNSTEKGDLSSESTVSRIRTEHFPLTLESARPSHTSQYLCASSDPGLLKETQYFGPGTRLLVL.

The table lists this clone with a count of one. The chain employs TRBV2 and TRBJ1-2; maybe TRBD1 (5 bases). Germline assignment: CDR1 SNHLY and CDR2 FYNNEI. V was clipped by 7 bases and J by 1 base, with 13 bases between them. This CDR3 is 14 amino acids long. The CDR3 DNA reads TGTGCCAGCACCGACAGAGTGGATAACTATGGCTACACCTTC. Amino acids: CASTDRVDNYGYTF.

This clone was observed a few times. The chain's CDR3 is CASSQEGEGAHEAFF. The DNA of the CDR3 is TGCGCCAGCAGCCAAGAAGGGGAGGGAGCACACGAAGCTTTCTTT. This chain connects TRBV4-3 to TRBJ1-1; D is possibly TRBD1 (5 bases). The ends were cut back, 0 bases at V and 8 bases at J, with 16 bases in the middle. Per germline, CDR1 LGHNA and CDR2 YSLEER. The CDR3 is made up of 15 amino acids.

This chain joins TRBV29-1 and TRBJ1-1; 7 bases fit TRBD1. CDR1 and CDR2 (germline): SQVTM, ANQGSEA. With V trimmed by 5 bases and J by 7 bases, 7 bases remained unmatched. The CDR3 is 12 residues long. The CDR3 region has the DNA TGCAGCGTTAACAGGGGCGCGGGTGAAGCTTTCTTT. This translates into CSVNRGAGEAFF.

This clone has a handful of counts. The CDR3 loop is CASSSPGVVPEQFF. The CDR3 region has the DNA TGTGCCAGCAGCTCCCCCGGGGTAGTCCCTGAGCAGTTCTTC. The chain uses TRBV7-2 and TRBJ2-1; a possible D gene is TRBD2 (5 bases). CDR1 is SGHTA, CDR2 FQGNSA, per germline. This CDR3 is built from 14 residues. V shed 4 bases and J shed 9 bases, with 16 bases lying between them.

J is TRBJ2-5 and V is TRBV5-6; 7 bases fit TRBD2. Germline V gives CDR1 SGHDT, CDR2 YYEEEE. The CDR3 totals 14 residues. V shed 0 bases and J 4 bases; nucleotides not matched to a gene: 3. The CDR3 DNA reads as TGTGCCAGCAGCTTGGTGGGGAGGGGAGAGACCCAGTACTTC. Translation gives CASSLVGRGETQYF. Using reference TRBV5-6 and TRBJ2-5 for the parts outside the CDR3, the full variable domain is DAGVTQSPTHLIKTRGQQVTLRCSPKSGHDTVSWYQQALGQGPQFIFQYYEEEERQRGNFPDRFSGHQFPNYSSELNVNALLLGDSALYLCASSLVGRGETQYFGPGTRLLVL.

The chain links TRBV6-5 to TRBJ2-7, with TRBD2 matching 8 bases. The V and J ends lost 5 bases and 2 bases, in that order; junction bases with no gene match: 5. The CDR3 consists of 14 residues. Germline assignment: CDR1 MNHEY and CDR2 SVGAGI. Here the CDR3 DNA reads TGTGCCAGCAGTCGCGGGGGGCTTGCCTACGAGCAGTACTTC. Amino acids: CASSRGGLAYEQYF.

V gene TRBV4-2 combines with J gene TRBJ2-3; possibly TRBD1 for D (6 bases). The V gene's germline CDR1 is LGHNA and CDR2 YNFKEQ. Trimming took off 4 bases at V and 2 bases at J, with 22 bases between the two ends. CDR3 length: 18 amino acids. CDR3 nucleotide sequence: TGTGCCAGCAGCCGCAGAACCCAGACAGGAGACATCACAGATACGCAGTATTTT. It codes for CASSRRTQTGDITDTQYF.

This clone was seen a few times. The CDR3 spells CASSASSGYGYTF. The DNA of the CDR3 is TGTGCCAGCAGTGCAAGTAGCGGCTATGGCTACACCTTC. The chain uses TRBV7-3 and TRBJ1-2; unclear D gene. Germline lookup yields CDR1 SGHTA and CDR2 FQGTGA. V was pared by 6 bases and J by 4 bases, with 12 bases between. This CDR3 comprises 13 residues.

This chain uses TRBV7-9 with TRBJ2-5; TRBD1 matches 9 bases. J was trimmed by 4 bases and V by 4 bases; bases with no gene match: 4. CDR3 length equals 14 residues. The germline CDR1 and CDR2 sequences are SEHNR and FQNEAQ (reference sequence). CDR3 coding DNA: TGTGCCAGCAGCTCCCGGACAGGGGTAGAGACCCAGTACTTC. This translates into CASSSRTGVETQYF. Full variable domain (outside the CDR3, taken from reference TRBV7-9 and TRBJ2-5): DTGVSQNPRHKITKRGQNVTFRCDPISEHNRLYWYRQTLGQGPEFLTYFQNEAQLEKSRLLSDRFSAERPKGSFSTLEIQRTEQGDSAMYLCASSSRTGVETQYFGPGTRLLVL.

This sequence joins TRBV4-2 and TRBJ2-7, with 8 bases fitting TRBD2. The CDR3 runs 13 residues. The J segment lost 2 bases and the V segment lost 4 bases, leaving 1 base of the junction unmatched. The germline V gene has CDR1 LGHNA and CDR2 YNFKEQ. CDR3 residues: CASSPGGTYEQYF. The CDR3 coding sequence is TGTGCCAGCAGCCCGGGGGGGACCTACGAGCAGTACTTC.

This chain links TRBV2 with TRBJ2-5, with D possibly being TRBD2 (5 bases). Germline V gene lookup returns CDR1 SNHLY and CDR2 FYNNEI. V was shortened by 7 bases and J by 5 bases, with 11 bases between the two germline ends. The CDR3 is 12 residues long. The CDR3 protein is CASTVERETQYF. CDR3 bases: TGTGCCAGCACGGTAGAGCGGGAGACCCAGTACTTC.

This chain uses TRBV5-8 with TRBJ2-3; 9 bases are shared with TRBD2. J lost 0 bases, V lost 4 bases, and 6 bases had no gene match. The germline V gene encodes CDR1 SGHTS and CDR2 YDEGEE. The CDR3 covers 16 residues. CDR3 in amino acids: CASSPWRGGSTDTQYF. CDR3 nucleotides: TGTGCCAGCAGCCCATGGCGGGGGGGCAGCACAGATACGCAGTATTTT.

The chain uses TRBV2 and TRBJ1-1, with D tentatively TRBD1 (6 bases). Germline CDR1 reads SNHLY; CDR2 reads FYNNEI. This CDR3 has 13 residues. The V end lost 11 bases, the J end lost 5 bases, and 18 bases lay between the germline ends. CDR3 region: CASSGDRKTEAFF. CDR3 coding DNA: TGTGCCTCGTCAGGGGACCGGAAAACTGAAGCTTTCTTT.

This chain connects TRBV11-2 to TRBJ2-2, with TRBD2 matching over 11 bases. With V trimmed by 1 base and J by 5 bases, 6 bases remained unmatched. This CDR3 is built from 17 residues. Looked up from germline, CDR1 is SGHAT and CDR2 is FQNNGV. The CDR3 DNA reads TGTGCCAGCAGCTTAGGCCTAGCGGGGGGCCGGACCGGGGAGCTGTTTTTT. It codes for CASSLGLAGGRTGELFF.

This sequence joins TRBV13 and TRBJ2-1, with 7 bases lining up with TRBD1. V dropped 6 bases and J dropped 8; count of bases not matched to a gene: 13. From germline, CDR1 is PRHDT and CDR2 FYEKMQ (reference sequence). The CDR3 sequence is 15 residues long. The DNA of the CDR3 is TGTGCCAGCAGTTCACCAGGGGGACCGTACGATGAGCAGTTCTTC. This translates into CASSSPGGPYDEQFF.

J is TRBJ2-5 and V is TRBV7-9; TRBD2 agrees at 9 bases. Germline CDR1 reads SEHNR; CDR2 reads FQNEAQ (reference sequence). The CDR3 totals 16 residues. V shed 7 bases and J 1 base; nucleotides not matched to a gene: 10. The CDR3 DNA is TGTGCCAGCACCCGCTGGAGCGGGGGGACCCAAGAGACCCAGTACTTC. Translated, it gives CASTRWSGGTQETQYF.

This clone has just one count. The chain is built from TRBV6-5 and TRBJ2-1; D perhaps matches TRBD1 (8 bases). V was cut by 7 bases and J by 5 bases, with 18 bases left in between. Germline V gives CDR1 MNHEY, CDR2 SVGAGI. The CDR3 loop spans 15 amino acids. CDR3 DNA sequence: TGTGCCAGCACTCCCGGGACAGGACTAGACAATGAGCAGTTCTTC. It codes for CASTPGTGLDNEQFF.

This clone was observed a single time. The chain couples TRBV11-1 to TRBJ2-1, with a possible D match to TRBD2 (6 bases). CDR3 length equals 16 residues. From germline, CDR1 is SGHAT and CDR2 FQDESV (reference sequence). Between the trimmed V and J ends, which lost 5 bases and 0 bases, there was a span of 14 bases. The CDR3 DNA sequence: TGTGCCAGCAGCCTGGACTACCCTAGCTCCTACAATGAGCAGTTCTTC. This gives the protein CASSLDYPSSYNEQFF.

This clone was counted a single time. The CDR3 here is CASSRQPSGANTGELFF. CDR3 DNA sequence: TGCGCCAGCAGCCGACAACCCAGCGGGGCGAACACCGGGGAGCTGTTTTTT. J is TRBJ2-2 and V is TRBV4-1, with 7 positions matching TRBD2. CDR3 length: 17 amino acids. In germline, CDR1 is MGHRA, CDR2 YSYEKL. V was pared by 4 bases and J by 0 bases, with 8 bases of the junction left unmatched.

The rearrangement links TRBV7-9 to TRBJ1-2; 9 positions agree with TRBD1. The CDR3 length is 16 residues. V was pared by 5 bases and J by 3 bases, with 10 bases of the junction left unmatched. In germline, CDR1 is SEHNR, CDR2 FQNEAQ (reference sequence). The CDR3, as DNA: TGTGCCAGCAGCCATTGGGACAGGGAAAGGGACTATGGCTACACCTTC. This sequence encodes CASSHWDRERDYGYTF. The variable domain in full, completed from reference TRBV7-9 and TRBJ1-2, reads DTGVSQNPRHKITKRGQNVTFRCDPISEHNRLYWYRQTLGQGPEFLTYFQNEAQLEKSRLLSDRFSAERPKGSFSTLEIQRTEQGDSAMYLCASSHWDRERDYGYTFGSGTRLTVV.

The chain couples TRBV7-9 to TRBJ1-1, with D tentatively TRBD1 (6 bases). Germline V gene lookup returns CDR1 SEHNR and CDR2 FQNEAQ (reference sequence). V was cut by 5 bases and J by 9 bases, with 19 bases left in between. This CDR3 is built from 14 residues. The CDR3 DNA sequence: TGTGCCAGCAGCGAGACAGGAAAGGGAGGGAAAGCTTTCTTT. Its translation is CASSETGKGGKAFF.

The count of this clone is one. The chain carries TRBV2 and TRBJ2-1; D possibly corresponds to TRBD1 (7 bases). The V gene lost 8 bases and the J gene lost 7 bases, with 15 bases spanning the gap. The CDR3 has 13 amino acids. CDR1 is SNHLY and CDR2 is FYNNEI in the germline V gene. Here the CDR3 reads CASDDSGGNEQFF. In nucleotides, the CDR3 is TGTGCCAGCGACGACTCAGGGGGGAATGAGCAGTTCTTC.

The CDR3 is CASSIDLSGTSGDLNEQFF. The CDR3, as DNA: TGTGCCAGTAGTATAGATCTATCCGGGACTAGCGGGGACCTCAATGAGCAGTTCTTC. This sequence joins TRBV19 and TRBJ2-1; 13 nucleotides agree with TRBD2. The CDR3 is 19 amino acids. Germline lookup yields CDR1 LNHDA and CDR2 SQIVND (reference sequence). V trimming: 0 bases; J trimming: 6 bases; junction bases outside the gene matches: 11.

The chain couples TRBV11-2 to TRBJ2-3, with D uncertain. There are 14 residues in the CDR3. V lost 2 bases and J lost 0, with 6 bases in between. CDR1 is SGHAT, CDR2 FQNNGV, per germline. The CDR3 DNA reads TGTGCCAGCAGCTTAATGCAGAGCACAGATACGCAGTATTTT. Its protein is CASSLMQSTDTQYF.

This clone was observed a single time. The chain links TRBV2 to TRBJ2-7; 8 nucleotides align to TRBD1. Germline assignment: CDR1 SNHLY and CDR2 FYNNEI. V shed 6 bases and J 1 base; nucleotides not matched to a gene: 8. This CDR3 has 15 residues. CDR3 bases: TGTGCCAGCAGAGCTGACAGGGGAAATTCCTACGAGCAGTACTTC. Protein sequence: CASRADRGNSYEQYF.

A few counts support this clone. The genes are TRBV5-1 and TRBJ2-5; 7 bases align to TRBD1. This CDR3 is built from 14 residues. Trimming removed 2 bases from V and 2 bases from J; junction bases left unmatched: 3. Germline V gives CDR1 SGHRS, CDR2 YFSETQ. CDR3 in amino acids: CASSLQGKQETQYF. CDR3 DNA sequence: TGCGCCAGCAGCTTACAGGGGAAACAAGAGACCCAGTACTTC.

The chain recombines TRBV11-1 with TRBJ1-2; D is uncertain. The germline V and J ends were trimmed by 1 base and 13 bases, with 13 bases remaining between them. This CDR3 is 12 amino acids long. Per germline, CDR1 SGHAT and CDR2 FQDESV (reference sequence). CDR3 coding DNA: TGTGCCAGCAGCTTAGGCGAGGGTCGTACCACCTTC. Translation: CASSLGEGRTTF.

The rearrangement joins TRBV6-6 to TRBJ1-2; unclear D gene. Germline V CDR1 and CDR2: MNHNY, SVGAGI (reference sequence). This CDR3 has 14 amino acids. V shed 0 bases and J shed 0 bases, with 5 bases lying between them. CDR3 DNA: TGTGCCAGCAGTTACTCCCAAACTAACTATGGCTACACCTTC. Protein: CASSYSQTNYGYTF.